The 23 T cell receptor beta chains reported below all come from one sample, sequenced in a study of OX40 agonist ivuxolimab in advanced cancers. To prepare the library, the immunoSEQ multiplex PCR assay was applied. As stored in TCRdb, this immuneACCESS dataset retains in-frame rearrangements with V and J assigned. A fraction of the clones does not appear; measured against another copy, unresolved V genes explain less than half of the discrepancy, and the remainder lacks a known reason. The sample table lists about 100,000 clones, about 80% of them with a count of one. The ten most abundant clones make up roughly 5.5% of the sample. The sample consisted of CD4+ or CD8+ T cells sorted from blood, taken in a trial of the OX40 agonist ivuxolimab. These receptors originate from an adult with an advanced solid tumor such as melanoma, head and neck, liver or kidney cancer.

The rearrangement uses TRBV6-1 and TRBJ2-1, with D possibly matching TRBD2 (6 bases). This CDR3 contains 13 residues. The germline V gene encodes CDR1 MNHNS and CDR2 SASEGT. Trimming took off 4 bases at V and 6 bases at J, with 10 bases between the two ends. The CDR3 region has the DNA TGTGCCAGCAGTGGTGCGGGATTCAATGAGCAGTTCTTC. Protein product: CASSGAGFNEQFF.

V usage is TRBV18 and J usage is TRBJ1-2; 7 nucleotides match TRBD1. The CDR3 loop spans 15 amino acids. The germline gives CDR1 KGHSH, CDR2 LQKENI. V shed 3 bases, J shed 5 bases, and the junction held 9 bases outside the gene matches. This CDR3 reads CASSPRDSSPYGYTF. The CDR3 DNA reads TGTGCCAGCTCACCGCGGGACAGCTCTCCTTATGGCTACACCTTC. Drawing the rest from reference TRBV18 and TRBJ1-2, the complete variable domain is NAGVMQNPRHLVRRRGQEARLRCSPMKGHSHVYWYRQLPEEGLKFMVYLQKENIIDESGMPKERFSAEFPKEGPSILRIQQVVRGDSAAYFCASSPRDSSPYGYTFGSGTRLTVV.

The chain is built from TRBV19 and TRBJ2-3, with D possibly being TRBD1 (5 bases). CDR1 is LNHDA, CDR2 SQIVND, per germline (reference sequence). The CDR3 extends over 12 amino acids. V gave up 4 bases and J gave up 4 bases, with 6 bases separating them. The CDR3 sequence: CASSTGPDTQYF. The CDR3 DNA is TGTGCCAGTAGTACAGGGCCAGATACGCAGTATTTT.

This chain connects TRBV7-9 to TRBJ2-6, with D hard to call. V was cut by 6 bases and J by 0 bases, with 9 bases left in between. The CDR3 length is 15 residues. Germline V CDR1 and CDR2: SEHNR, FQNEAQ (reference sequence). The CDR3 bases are TGTGCCAGCAGTTCAGGATCCTCTGGGGCCAACGTCCTGACTTTC. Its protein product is CASSSGSSGANVLTF.

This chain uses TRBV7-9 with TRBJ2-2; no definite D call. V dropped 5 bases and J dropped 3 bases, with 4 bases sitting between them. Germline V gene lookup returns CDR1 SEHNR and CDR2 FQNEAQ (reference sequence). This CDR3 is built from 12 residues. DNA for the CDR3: TGTGCCAGCAGCCCCGACACCGGGGAGCTGTTTTTT. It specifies CASSPDTGELFF. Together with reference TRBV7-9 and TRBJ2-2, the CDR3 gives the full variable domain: DTGVSQNPRHKITKRGQNVTFRCDPISEHNRLYWYRQTLGQGPEFLTYFQNEAQLEKSRLLSDRFSAERPKGSFSTLEIQRTEQGDSAMYLCASSPDTGELFFGEGSRLTVL.

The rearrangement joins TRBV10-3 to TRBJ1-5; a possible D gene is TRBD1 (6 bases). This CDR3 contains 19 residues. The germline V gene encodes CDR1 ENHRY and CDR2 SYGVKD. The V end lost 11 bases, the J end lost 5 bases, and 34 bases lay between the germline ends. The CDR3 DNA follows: TGTGCCGAAGCCCCGGGAGGGGGGCGGAAGGTCTTACCGCATCAGCCCCAGCATTTT. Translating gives CAEAPGGGRKVLPHQPQHF.

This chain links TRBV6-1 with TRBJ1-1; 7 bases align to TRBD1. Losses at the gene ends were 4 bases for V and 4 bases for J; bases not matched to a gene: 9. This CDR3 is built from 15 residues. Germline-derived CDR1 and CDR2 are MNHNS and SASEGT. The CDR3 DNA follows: TGTGCCAGCAGTGGGACAGGTAAGGGGAGCACTGAAGCTTTCTTT. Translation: CASSGTGKGSTEAFF.

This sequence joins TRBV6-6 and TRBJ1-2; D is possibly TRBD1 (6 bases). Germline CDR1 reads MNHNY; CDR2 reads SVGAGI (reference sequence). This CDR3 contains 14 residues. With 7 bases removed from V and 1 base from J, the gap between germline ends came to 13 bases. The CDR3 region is CASKQGPFNYGYTF. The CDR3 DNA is TGTGCCAGCAAACAGGGACCCTTTAACTATGGCTACACCTTC.

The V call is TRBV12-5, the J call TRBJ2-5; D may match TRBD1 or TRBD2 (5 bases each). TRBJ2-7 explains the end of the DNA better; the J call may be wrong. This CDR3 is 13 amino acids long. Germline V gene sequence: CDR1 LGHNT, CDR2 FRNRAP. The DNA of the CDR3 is TGTGCTAGTGGTGTCGGGGACCGGTACGAGCAGTACTTC. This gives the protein CASGVGDRYEQYF.

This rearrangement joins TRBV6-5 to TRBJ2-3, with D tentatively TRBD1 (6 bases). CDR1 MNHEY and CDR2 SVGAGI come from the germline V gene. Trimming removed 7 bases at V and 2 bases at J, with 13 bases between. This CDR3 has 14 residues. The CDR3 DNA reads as TGTGCCAGCAAGGGACATTCCTCCACAGATACGCAGTATTTT. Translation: CASKGHSSTDTQYF.

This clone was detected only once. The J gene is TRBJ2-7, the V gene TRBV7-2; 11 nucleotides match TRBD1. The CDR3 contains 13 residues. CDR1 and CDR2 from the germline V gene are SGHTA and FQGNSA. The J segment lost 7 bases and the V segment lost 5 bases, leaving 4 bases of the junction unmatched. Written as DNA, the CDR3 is TGTGCCAGCAGCGGACAGGGGGCGGGGGAGCAGTACTTC. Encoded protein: CASSGQGAGEQYF.

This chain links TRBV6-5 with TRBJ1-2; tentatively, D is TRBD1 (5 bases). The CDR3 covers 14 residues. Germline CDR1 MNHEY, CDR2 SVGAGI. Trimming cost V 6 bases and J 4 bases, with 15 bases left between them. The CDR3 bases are TGTGCCAGCAGCCCAGGCGGGGGGACCTATGGCTACACCTTC. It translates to CASSPGGGTYGYTF.

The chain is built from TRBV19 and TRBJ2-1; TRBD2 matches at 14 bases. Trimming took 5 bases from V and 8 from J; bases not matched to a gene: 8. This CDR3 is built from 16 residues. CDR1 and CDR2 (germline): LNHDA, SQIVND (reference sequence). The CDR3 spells CASSGRTSGRSDEQFF. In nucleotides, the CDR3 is TGTGCCAGTAGTGGGCGGACTAGCGGGAGGTCCGATGAGCAGTTCTTC. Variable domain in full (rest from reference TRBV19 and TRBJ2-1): DGGITQSPKYLFRKEGQNVTLSCEQNLNHDAMYWYRQDPGQGLRLIYYSQIVNDFQKGDIAEGYSVSREKKESFPLTVTSAQKNPTAFYLCASSGRTSGRSDEQFFGPGTRLTVL.

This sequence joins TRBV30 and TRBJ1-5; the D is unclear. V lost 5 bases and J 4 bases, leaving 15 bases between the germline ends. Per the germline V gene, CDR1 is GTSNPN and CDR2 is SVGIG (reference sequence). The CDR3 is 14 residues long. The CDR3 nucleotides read TGTGCCTGGTCGGGCGGACCCTTTAATCAGCCCCAGCATTTT. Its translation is CAWSGGPFNQPQHF.

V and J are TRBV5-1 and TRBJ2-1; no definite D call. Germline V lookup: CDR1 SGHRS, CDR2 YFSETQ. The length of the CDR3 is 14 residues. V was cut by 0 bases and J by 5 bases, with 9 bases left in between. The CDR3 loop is CASSLAPPDNEQFF. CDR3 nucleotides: TGCGCCAGCAGCTTGGCTCCGCCCGACAATGAGCAGTTCTTC.

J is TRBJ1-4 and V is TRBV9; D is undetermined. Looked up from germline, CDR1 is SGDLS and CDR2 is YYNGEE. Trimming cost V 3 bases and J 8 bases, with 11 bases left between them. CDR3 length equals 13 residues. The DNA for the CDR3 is TGTGCCAGCAGCGCTCGCGCGGGGGAAAAACTGTTTTTT. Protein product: CASSARAGEKLFF.

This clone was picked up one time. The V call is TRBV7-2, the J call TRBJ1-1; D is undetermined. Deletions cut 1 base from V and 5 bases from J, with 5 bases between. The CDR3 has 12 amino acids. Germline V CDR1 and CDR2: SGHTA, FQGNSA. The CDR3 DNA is TGTGCCAGCAGCTTAGAATGGACTGAAGCTTTCTTT. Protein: CASSLEWTEAFF.

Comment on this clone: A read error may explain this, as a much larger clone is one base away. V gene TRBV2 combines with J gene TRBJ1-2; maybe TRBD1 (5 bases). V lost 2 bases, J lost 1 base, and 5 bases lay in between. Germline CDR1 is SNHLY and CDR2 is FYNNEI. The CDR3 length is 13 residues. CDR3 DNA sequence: TGTGCCAGCAGTGAACAGGGTAACTATGGCTACACCTTC. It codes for CASSEQGNYGYTF.

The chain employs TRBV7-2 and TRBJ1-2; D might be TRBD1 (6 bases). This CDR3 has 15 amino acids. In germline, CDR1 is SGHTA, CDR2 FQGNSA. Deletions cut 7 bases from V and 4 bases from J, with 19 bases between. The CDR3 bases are TGTGCCAGCAACCGTTTGGGGGGCGGCCTCTATGGCTACACCTTC. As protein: CASNRLGGGLYGYTF.

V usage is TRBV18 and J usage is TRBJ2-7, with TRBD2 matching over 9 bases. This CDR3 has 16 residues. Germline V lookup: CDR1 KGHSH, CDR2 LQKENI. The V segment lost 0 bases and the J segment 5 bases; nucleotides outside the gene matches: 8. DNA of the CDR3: TGTGCCAGCTCACCACCGGCGGGAGGGAGACCCAACGAGCAGTACTTC. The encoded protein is CASSPPAGGRPNEQYF.

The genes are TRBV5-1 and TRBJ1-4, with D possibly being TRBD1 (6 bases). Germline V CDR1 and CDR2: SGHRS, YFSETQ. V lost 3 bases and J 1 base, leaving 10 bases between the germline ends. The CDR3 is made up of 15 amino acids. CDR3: CASSSGAGTNEKLFF. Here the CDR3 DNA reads TGCGCCAGCAGCTCGGGGGCGGGAACTAATGAAAAACTGTTTTTT.

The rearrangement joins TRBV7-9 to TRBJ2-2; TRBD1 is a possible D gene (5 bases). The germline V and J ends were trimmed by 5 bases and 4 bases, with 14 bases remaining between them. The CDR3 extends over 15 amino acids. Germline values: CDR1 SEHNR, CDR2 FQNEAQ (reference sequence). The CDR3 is CASSPEGALTGELFF. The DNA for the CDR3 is TGTGCCAGCAGCCCCGAAGGGGCCCTCACCGGGGAGCTGTTTTTT.

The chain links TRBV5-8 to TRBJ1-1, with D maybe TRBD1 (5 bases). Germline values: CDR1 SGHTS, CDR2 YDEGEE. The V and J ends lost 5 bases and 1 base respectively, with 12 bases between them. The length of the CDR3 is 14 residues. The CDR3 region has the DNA TGTGCCAGCAGGCGGGGGTGGCAGAACACTGAAGCTTTCTTT. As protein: CASRRGWQNTEAFF.